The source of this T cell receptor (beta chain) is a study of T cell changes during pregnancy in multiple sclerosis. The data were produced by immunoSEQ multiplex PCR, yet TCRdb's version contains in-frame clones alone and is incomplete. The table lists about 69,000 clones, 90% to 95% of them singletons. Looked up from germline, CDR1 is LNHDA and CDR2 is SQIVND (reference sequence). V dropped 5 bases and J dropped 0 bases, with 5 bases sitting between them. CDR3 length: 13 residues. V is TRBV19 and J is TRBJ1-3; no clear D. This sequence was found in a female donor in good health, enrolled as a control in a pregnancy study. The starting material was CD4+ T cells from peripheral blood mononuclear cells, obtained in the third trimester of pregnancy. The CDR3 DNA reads TGTGCCAGTAGTCCGAGCTCTGGAAACACCATATATTTT. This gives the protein CASSPSSGNTIYF.